The source of this TCR beta chain is a study of T cells after yellow fever vaccination. The table lists this clonotype with a few counts. TCRdb recomputed calls from the 5' RACE reads with MiXCR, one row per CDR3 protein. The sample has 250,000 to 300,000 distinct CDR3 sequences; roughly 5.2% are singletons. This sample comprised CD4+ T cells sorted from PBMCs, obtained on the day of the yellow fever booster vaccination. This clonotype originated in a man in his late teens or twenties who received the YFV17D yellow fever vaccine.

The CDR3 DNA is TGTGCCAGCAGCACCCCCAGCGCCCCCACAGATACGCAGTATTTT. This codes for CASSTPSAPTDTQYF. This sequence joins TRBV7-3 and TRBJ2-3; D remains ambiguous. The CDR3 extends over 15 amino acids. Germline V gene data show CDR1 as SGHTA and CDR2 as FQGTGA. Trimming stripped 5 bases from V and 2 bases from J, with 14 bases between.